This T cell receptor (beta chain) was obtained from a study of cytomegalovirus exposure and HLA in healthy donors. CDR1 SGHRS and CDR2 YFSETQ come from the germline V gene. This CDR3 spans 16 amino acids. V gave up 4 bases and J gave up 4 bases; unmatched junction bases: 10. Primers for the PCR totalled 60 Vbeta and 13 Jbeta. Data came from immunoSEQ multiplex PCR; TCRdb stores just in-frame clones and leaves some out. Among 150,000 to 200,000 clones, roughly 8.7% were seen once, and the ten largest hold approximately 1.4%. The V and J genes are TRBV5-1 and TRBJ1-4; 7 bases are shared with TRBD1. The TCR comes from a woman younger than 45 in good health and CMV-seropositive. Sequencing was done on a sample of PBMCs. The chain's CDR3 is CASSPGQAGSNEKLFF. The CDR3 DNA sequence: TGCGCCAGCAGCCCAGGACAGGCGGGGAGTAATGAAAAACTGTTTTTT.